This T cell receptor (beta chain) was recorded in a study of graft-versus-host responses after intestinal transplantation. V gave up 8 bases and J gave up 4 bases, with 8 bases separating them. The CDR3 is 11 amino acids. Germline CDR1 is SEHNR and CDR2 is FQNEAQ (reference sequence). TCRdb keeps only in-frame clones here, not all; method: immunoSEQ multiplex PCR. The sample contains about 110,000 clones, roughly 86% of which appear only once. Of note for this clone: The target antigen is unknown.

The source is a human donor who was the organ donor for an intestinal transplant. The chain is built from TRBV7-9 and TRBJ1-2; no definite D call. The source material was unstimulated CD4+ T cells sorted from spleen or lymph node cells, sampled before transplant. DNA of the CDR3: TGTGCCAGCGACGATAGCTATGGCTACACCTTC. Protein product: CASDDSYGYTF.